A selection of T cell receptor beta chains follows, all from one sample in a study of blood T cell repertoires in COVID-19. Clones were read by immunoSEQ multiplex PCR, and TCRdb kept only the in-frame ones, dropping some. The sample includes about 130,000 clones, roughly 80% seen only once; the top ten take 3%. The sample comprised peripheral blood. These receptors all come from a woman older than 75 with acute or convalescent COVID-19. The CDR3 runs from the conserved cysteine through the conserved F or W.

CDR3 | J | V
CASSLVGAVTEAFF | TRBJ1-1 | TRBV7-2
CASSLGVGGNEQFF | TRBJ2-1 | TRBV5-1
CASSLRTGGDYGYTF | TRBJ1-2 | TRBV4-3
CASSEQGASYNEQFF | TRBJ2-1 | TRBV6-1
CASSQGKFMGTRSDTQYF | TRBJ2-3 | TRBV14
CASSQLQANTEAFF | TRBJ1-1 | TRBV3-1/TRBV3-2
CASIVREFFNYGYTF | TRBJ1-2 | TRBV2
CASSPTAGQSYEQYF | TRBJ2-7 | TRBV5-1
CASSLSIQAYGYTF | TRBJ1-2 | TRBV27
CASSPGTGGFNTGELFF | TRBJ2-2 | TRBV3-1/TRBV3-2
CASSPHRGGNSPLHF | TRBJ1-6 | TRBV14
CASSHRAGSSTDTQYF | TRBJ2-3 | TRBV3-1/TRBV3-2
CASSQGLGYEQYF | TRBJ2-7 | TRBV3-1/TRBV3-2
CASSGQVNTEAFF | TRBJ1-1 | TRBV2
CSASKGKQPQHF | TRBJ1-5 | TRBV20-1
CASSKGDQRTNYGYTF | TRBJ1-2 | TRBV21-1
CATFLVGTEAFF | TRBJ1-1 | TRBV7-2
CASSLFTPTYGYTF | TRBJ1-2 | TRBV7-3
CASSQARGDTQYF | TRBJ2-3 | TRBV4-3
CASSLGKGGTQYF | TRBJ2-3 | TRBV7-7
CASSLGQRNEKLFF | TRBJ1-4 | TRBV4-2
CAGRAGNTIYF | TRBJ1-3 | TRBV30
CASRRSGRRTTNEKLFF | TRBJ1-4 | TRBV10-2
CASSVGVGRGVYEQYF | TRBJ2-7 | TRBV2
CASSLGEGYSNQPQHF | TRBJ1-5 | TRBV5-1
CAWSGGYYGYTF | TRBJ1-2 | TRBV30
CASSLDRGRTNEKLFF | TRBJ1-4 | TRBV5-1
CSASSRRDRLFANTEAFF | TRBJ1-1 | TRBV20-1
CASSPLGGDYEQYF | TRBJ2-7 | TRBV18
CATSDTKGVDTQYF | TRBJ2-3 | TRBV24-1
CASSLVPGQGNYGYTF | TRBJ1-2 | TRBV7-3
CASSLSPRQGLNGYTF | TRBJ1-2 | TRBV5-4
CASSQEGRSKDQPQHF | TRBJ1-5 | TRBV4-1
CASSARLNSQETQYF | TRBJ2-5 | TRBV2
CASSPKTRTSNQPQHF | TRBJ1-5 | TRBV11-2
CASSPSGNQPQHF | TRBJ1-5 | TRBV7-9
CAISERQGEDGYTF | TRBJ1-2 | TRBV10-3
CASSPYQGGDEKLFF | TRBJ1-4 | TRBV27
CASHGLGAYEQYF | TRBJ2-7 | TRBV12-3/TRBV12-4
CASSLQGSENTIYF | TRBJ1-3 | TRBV6-6
CASSGRARREETQYF | TRBJ2-5 | TRBV25-1
CASSQELAQPQHF | TRBJ1-5 | TRBV3-1/TRBV3-2
CASSRDRYEQYF | TRBJ2-7 | TRBV5-1
CASSLTGGLYEQYF | TRBJ2-7 | TRBV6-5
CASSQGGGEEKLFF | TRBJ1-4 | TRBV28
CASSYLEVEKLFF | TRBJ1-4 | TRBV7-9
CSPAQNEKLFF | TRBJ1-4 | TRBV20-1
CASSLGQRWDTQYF | TRBJ2-3 | TRBV5-5
CASRDGGRSYGYTF | TRBJ1-2 | TRBV3-1/TRBV3-2
CASSYPPDFSTDTQYF | TRBJ2-3 | TRBV6-2/TRBV6-3
CASSFRRVDGELFF | TRBJ2-2 | TRBV27
CASSSRLAGRQVDTQYF | TRBJ2-3 | TRBV5-1
CASSLSIHIRGGEETQYF | TRBJ2-5 | TRBV5-4
CASSDLGGTEAFF | TRBJ1-1 | TRBV2
CSASYGRDTEAFF | TRBJ1-1 | TRBV20-1